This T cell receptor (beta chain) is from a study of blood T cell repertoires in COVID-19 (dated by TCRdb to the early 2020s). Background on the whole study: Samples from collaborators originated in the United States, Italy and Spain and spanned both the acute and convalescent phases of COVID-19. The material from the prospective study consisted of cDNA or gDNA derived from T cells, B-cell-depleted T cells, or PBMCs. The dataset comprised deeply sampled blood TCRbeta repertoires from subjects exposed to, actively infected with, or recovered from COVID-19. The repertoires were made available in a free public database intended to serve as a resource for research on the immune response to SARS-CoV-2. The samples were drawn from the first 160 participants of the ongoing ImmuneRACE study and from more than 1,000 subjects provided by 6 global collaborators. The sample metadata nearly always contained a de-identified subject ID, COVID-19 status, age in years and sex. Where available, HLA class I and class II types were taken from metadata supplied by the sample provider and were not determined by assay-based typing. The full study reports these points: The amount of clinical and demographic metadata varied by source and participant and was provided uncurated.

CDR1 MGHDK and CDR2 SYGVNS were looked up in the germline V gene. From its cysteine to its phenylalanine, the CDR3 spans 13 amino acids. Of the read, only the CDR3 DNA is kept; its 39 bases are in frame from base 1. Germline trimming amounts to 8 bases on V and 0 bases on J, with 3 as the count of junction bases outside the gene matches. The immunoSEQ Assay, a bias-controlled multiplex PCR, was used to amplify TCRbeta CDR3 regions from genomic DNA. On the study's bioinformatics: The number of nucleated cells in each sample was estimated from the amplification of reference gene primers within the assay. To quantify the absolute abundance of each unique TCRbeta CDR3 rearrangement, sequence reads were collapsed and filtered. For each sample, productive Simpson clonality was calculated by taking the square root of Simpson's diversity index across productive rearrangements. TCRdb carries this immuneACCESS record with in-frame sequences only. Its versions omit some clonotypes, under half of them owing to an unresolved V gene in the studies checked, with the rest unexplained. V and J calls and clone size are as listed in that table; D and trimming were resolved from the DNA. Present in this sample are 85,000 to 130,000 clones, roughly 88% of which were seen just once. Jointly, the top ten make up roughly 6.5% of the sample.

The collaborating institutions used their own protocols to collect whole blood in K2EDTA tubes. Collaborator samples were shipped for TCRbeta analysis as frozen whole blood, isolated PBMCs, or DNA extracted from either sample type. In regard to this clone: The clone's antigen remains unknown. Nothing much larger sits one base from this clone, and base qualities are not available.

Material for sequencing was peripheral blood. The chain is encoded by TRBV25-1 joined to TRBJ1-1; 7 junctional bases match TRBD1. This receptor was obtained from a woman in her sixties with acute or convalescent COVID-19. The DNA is TGTGCCAGCTGGGGACAGCTGAACACTGAAGCTTTCTTT. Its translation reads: CASWGQLNTEAFF.